This note documents a single T cell receptor beta chain sequence. TCRdb called the RACE reads again in MiXCR, with one record for every CDR3 protein. Of about 160,000 distinct CDR3 sequences in the sample, around a quarter were seen once. These data come from a study of human T cells and chemical hapten exposure. Time point indicated: patch test 3, about 24 weeks after DPC sensitization. Treatment meaning: therapeutic diphenylcyclopropenone sensitization with weekly scalp DPC. Patch tests were applied only after blood draws. CDR3 size: 14 residues. J lost 3 bases, V lost 2 bases, and 3 bases had no gene match. Per germline, CDR1 SGDLS and CDR2 YYNGEE.

The V call is TRBV9, the J call TRBJ2-7; 9 bases align to TRBD2. The sequences come from whole blood, collected in connection with sensitization to the hapten diphenylcyclopropenone (DPC). This TCR derives from a woman between 18 and 30 years old with alopecia areata. Some clones in this sample may be carry-over from other donors' samples. CDR3 bases: TGTGCCAGCAGCGTGAGACTAGCGGACTACGAGCAGTACTTC. The encoded protein is CASSVRLADYEQYF.